This TCR beta chain was captured in a study of cytotoxic CD8 clonotypes in ibrutinib-treated CLL. Study summary: Among the patients, ten to eleven presented as relapsed/refractory and about 14 as treatment-naive; some 17 showed unmutated IGHV.

A note on this clone: Its cognate antigen is unknown.

Study-wide results and caveats: Public clonotypes were rare and shrank or held steady on treatment.

Some clones are missing from TCRdb's copy, which holds only in-frame ones; the method was immunoSEQ multiplex PCR. The table lists some 80,000 clones, around 75% of them singletons. Germline V gives CDR1 SGDLS, CDR2 YYNGEE. This CDR3 is 15 amino acids long. Trimming pared 4 bases from V and 9 bases from J, leaving 20 bases between. Here the sequenced sample was PBMCs, taken after 12 months of ibrutinib treatment. The receptor was derived from a human donor with chronic lymphocytic leukemia. The genes are TRBV9 and TRBJ2-1; maybe TRBD2 (5 bases). CDR3 in DNA: TGTGCCAGCAGCTCTCCAAGAGAGGGTCTCGGTGAGCAGTTCTTC. Translating gives CASSSPREGLGEQFF.